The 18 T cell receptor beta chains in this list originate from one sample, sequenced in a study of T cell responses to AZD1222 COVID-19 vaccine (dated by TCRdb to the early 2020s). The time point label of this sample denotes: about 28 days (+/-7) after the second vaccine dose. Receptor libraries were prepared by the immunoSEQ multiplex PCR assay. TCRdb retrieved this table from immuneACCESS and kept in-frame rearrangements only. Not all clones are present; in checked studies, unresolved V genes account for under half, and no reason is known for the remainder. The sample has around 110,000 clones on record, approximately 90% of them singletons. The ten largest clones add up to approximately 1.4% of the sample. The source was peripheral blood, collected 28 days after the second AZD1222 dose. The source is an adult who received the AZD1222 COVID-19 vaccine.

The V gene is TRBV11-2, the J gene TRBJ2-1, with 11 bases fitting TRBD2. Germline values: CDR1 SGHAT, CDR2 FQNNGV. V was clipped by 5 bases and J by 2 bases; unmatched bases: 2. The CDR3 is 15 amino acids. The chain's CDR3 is CASSPGLAAYNEQFF. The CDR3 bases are TGTGCCAGCAGCCCGGGACTAGCGGCCTACAATGAGCAGTTCTTC.

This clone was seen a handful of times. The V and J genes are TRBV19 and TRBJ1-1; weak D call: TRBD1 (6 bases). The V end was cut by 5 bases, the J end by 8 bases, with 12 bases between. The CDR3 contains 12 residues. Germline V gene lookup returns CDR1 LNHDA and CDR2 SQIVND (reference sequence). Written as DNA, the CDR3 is TGTGCCAGTAGTGGGGAGCAGGGGGAAGCTTTCTTT. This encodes CASSGEQGEAFF.

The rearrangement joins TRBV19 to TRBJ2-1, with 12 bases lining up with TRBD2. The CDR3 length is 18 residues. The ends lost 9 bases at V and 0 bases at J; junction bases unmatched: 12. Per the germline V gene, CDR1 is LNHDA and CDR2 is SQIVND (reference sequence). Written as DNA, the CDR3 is TGTGCCAGCCTGGGGCTAGCGGGAGGGCAAGGCTCCTACAATGAGCAGTTCTTC. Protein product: CASLGLAGGQGSYNEQFF.

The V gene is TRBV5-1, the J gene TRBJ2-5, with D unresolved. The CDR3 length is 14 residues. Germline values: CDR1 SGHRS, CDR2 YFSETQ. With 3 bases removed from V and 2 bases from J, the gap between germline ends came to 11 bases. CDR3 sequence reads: CASSSATAQETQYF. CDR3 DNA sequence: TGCGCCAGCAGCTCAGCGACCGCTCAAGAGACCCAGTACTTC.

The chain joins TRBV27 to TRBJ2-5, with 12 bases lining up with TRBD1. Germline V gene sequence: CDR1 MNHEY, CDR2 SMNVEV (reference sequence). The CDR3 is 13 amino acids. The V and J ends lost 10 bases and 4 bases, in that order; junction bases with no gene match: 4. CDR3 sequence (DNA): TGTGCCACCCGGGACAGGGGGCCAGAGACCCAGTACTTC. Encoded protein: CATRDRGPETQYF.

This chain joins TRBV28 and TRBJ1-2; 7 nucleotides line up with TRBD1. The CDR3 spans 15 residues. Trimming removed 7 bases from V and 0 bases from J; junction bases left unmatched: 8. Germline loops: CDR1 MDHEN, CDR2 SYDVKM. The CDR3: CASTLPGQSNYGYTF. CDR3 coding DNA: TGTGCCAGCACCCTACCGGGACAGTCTAACTATGGCTACACCTTC.

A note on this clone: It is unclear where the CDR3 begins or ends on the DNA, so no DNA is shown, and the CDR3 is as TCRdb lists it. CDR3 sequence reads: CASSSWGLGNQPQHF. This chain joins TRBV21-1 and TRBJ1-5; the DNA was not compared with TRBD1, the D call given in the table. TRBV21-1 is a pseudogene. 15 amino acids form the CDR3, both terminal residues included.

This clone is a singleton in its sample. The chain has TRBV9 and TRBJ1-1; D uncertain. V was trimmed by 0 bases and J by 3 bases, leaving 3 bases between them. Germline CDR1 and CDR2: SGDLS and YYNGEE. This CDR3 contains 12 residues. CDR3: CASSVGDTEAFF. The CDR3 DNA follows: TGTGCCAGCAGCGTAGGGGACACTGAAGCTTTCTTT. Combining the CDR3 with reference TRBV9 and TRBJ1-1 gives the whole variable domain DSGVTQTPKHLITATGQRVTLRCSPRSGDLSVYWYQQSLDQGLQFLIQYYNGEERAKGNILERFSAQQFPDLHSELNLSSLELGDSALYFCASSVGDTEAFFGQGTRLTVV.

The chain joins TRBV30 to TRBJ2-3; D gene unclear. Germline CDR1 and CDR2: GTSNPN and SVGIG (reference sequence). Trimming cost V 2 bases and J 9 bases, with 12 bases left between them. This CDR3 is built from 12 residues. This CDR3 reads CAWSHSVGTQYF. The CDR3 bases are TGTGCCTGGAGTCACAGTGTCGGAACGCAGTATTTT.

In DNA form, the CDR3 reads TGCAGCGTTTTGGGGGAGGGGACAGGCAGCTCTGGGGCCAACGTCCTGACTTTC. It is translated as CSVLGEGTGSSGANVLTF. The chain joins TRBV29-1 to TRBJ2-6, with a possible D match to TRBD1 (8 bases). This CDR3 comprises 18 residues. With 5 bases removed from V and 0 bases from J, the gap between germline ends came to 20 bases. In germline, CDR1 is SQVTM, CDR2 ANQGSEA.

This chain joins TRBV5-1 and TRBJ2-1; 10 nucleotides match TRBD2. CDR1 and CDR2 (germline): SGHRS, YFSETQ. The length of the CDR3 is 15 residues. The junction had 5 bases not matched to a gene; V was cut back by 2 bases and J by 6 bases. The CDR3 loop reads CASSLLAGPLNEQFF. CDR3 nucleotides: TGCGCCAGCAGCTTACTAGCGGGACCCCTCAATGAGCAGTTCTTC.

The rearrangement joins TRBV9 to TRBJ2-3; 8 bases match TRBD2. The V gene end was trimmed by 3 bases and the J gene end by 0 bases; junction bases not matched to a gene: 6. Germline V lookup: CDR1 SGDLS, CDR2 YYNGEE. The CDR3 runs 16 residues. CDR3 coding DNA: TGTGCCAGCAGCGAGACCGGGACTAGGAGCACAGATACGCAGTATTTT. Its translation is CASSETGTRSTDTQYF.

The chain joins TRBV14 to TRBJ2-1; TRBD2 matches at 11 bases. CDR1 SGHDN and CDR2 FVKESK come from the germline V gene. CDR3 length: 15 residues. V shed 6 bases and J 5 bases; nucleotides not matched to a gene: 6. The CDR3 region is CASRLGLADNNEQFF. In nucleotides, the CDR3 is TGTGCCAGCAGACTGGGACTAGCGGATAACAATGAGCAGTTCTTC. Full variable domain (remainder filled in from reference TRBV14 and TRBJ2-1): EAGVTQFPSHSVIEKGQTVTLRCDPISGHDNLYWYRRVMGKEIKFLLHFVKESKQDESGMPNNRFLAERTGGTYSTLKVQPAELEDSGVYFCASRLGLADNNEQFFGPGTRLTVL.

CDR3 DNA sequence: TGTGCCAGCAGCCAGGCGCAGTTTTCCTACGAGCAGTACTTC. This sequence encodes CASSQAQFSYEQYF. V gene TRBV3-1 (or the pseudogene TRBV3-2) combines with J gene TRBJ2-7; D is undetermined. This CDR3 spans 14 amino acids. Per the germline V gene, CDR1 is LGHDT and CDR2 is YNNKEL (reference sequence). Trimming cost V 3 bases and J 1 base, with 10 bases left between them.

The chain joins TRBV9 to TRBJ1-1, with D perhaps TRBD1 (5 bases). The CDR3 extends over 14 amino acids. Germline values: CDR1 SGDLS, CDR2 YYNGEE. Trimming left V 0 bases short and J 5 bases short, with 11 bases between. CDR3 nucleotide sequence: TGTGCCAGCAGCGTAGTCGGGGCGCGGACTGAAGCTTTCTTT. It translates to CASSVVGARTEAFF. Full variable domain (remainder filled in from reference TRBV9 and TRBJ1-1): DSGVTQTPKHLITATGQRVTLRCSPRSGDLSVYWYQQSLDQGLQFLIQYYNGEERAKGNILERFSAQQFPDLHSELNLSSLELGDSALYFCASSVVGARTEAFFGQGTRLTVV.

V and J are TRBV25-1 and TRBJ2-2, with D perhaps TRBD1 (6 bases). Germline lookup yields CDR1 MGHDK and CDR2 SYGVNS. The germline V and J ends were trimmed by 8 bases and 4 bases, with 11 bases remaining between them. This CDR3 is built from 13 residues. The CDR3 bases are TGTGCCAGCGTACAGGGTGGCACCGGGGAGCTGTTTTTT. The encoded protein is CASVQGGTGELFF.

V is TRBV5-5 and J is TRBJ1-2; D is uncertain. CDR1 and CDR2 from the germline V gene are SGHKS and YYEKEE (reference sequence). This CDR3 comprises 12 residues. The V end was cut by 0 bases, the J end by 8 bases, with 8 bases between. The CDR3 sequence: CASSLVGTGYTF. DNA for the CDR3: TGTGCCAGCAGCTTGGTGGGTACCGGCTACACCTTC.

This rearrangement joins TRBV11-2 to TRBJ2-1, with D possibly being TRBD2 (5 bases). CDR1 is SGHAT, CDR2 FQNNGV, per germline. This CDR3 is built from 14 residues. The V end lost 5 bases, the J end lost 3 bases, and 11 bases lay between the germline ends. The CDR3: CASSGGRDYNEQFF. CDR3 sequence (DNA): TGTGCCAGCAGCGGTGGGAGAGACTACAATGAGCAGTTCTTC.